This T cell receptor beta chain is from a study of shared clonotypes between healthy human individuals. General study findings and limits: Sharing across a few donors was seen in 5% to 5.5% of naive CD4 clonotypes.

The CDR3 covers 11 residues. Germline values: CDR1 LNHNV, CDR2 YYDKDF (reference sequence). Trimming took off 3 bases at V and 4 bases at J, with 2 bases between the two ends. As regards this clone: Its antigen is as yet unknown.

TCRdb's copy holds only in-frame clones and misses some; the assay was immunoSEQ multiplex PCR. The sample yields around 2.1 million clones, 90% to 96% seen once. The sequenced material came from naive CD4+ T cells sorted from blood. Subset indicated: CD45RA+ positively selected. The receptor comes from a man aged 18 to 35 in good health. The chain couples TRBV15 to TRBJ2-3; D ambiguous. This chain's CDR3 is CATSSADTQYF. For the CDR3, the DNA is TGTGCCACCAGCAGTGCAGATACGCAGTATTTT. Filled out from reference TRBV15 and TRBJ2-3, the complete variable domain reads DAMVIQNPRYQVTQFGKPVTLSCSQTLNHNVMYWYQQKSSQAPKLLFHYYDKDFNNEADTPDNFQSRRPNTSFCFLDIRSPGLGDTAMYLCATSSADTQYFGPGTRLTVL.